These T cell receptor beta chains were read from a single sample in a study of T cell changes during pregnancy in multiple sclerosis. The table came from immunoSEQ multiplex PCR; TCRdb's copy has only in-frame clones and leaves some out. Of some 100,000 clones in the sample, more than 90% were seen once. The specimen was peripheral blood, collected in the second trimester of pregnancy. The receptors derive from a female donor with multiple sclerosis, enrolled in a pregnancy study. CDR3s include the opening cysteine and the closing phenylalanine or tryptophan. A D gene is named only where the DNA matches it firmly. Not every row has a clone size; where given, it reads once, few, many or a size class.

CDR3 protein: CASSFSQGAGFVYGYTF; CDR3 DNA: TGTGCCAGCAGCTTTTCACAGGGGGCTGGATTCGTCTATGGCTACACCTTC; V gene: TRBV7-9; D gene: TRBD1; J gene: TRBJ1-2; clone size: -
CDR3 protein: CASSSRQGYGYTF; CDR3 DNA: TGTGCCAGCAGTTCAAGACAAGGCTATGGCTACACCTTC; V gene: TRBV6-5; D gene: -; J gene: TRBJ1-2; clone size: -
CDR3 protein: CASSSKTGGVEKLFF; CDR3 DNA: TGTGCCAGCAGCTCCAAGACAGGGGGCGTTGAAAAACTGTTTTTT; V gene: TRBV7-2; D gene: TRBD1; J gene: TRBJ1-4; clone size: -
CDR3 protein: CASSVGVYTGELFF; CDR3 DNA: TGTGCCAGCAGCGTCGGGGTCTACACCGGGGAGCTGTTTTTT; V gene: TRBV9; D gene: -; J gene: TRBJ2-2; clone size: -
CDR3 protein: CASRPGQGTRSNQPQHF; CDR3 DNA: TGTGCCAGCAGGCCGGGACAGGGCACCCGGAGCAATCAGCCCCAGCATTTT; V gene: TRBV5-8; D gene: TRBD1; J gene: TRBJ1-5; clone size: -
CDR3 protein: CASSSTERETQYF; CDR3 DNA: TGTGCCAGCAGCTCGACAGAGAGGGAGACCCAGTACTTC; V gene: TRBV11-1; D gene: -; J gene: TRBJ2-5; clone size: -
CDR3 protein: CASSEVGTGGFNEQFF; CDR3 DNA: TGTGCCAGCAGTGAAGTCGGGACAGGGGGCTTCAATGAGCAGTTCTTC; V gene: TRBV6-1; D gene: TRBD1; J gene: TRBJ2-1; clone size: -
CDR3 protein: CASSLNPGLGGTGELFF; CDR3 DNA: TGCGCCAGCAGCCTCAATCCGGGACTAGGGGGGACCGGGGAGCTGTTTTTT; V gene: TRBV5-1; D gene: TRBD2; J gene: TRBJ2-2; clone size: -
CDR3 protein: CASTGQMNTGELFF; CDR3 DNA: TGTGCCAGTACCGGACAGATGAACACCGGGGAGCTGTTTTTT; V gene: TRBV19; D gene: -; J gene: TRBJ2-2; clone size: -
CDR3 protein: CAISEQTGGESGYTF; CDR3 DNA: TGTGCCATCAGTGAGCAAACAGGGGGGGAATCTGGCTACACCTTC; V gene: TRBV10-3; D gene: TRBD1; J gene: TRBJ1-2; clone size: -
CDR3 protein: CASSVRLAGGTGELFF; CDR3 DNA: TGTGCCAGCAGCGTCCGACTAGCGGGGGGCACCGGGGAGCTGTTTTTT; V gene: TRBV9; D gene: TRBD2; J gene: TRBJ2-2; clone size: -
CDR3 protein: CASRFGQNTDTQYF; CDR3 DNA: TGTGCCAGCAGATTCGGACAGAACACAGATACGCAGTATTTT; V gene: TRBV28; D gene: -; J gene: TRBJ2-3; clone size: -
CDR3 protein: CATSSWTSGVYNEQFF; CDR3 DNA: TGTGCCACCAGCAGCTGGACTAGCGGGGTCTACAATGAGCAGTTCTTC; V gene: TRBV15; D gene: TRBD2; J gene: TRBJ2-1; clone size: -
CDR3 protein: CASSSPSGEDPKETQYF; CDR3 DNA: TGTGCCAGCAGTTCCCCGAGCGGGGAAGACCCTAAGGAGACCCAGTACTTC; V gene: TRBV27; D gene: TRBD2; J gene: TRBJ2-5; clone size: once
CDR3 protein: CSVLGAVNTGELFF; CDR3 DNA: TGCAGCGTGCTAGGGGCCGTGAACACCGGGGAGCTGTTTTTT; V gene: TRBV29-1; D gene: -; J gene: TRBJ2-2; clone size: -
CDR3 protein: CASSESLQGAHQPQHF; CDR3 DNA: TGTGCCAGCAGTGAATCCCTACAGGGGGCGCATCAGCCCCAGCATTTT; V gene: TRBV6-1; D gene: TRBD1; J gene: TRBJ1-5; clone size: -
CDR3 protein: CASSDSFRENTGELFF; CDR3 DNA: TGTGCCAGCAGTGACTCCTTCCGGGAGAACACCGGGGAGCTGTTTTTT; V gene: TRBV6-4; D gene: -; J gene: TRBJ2-2; clone size: -
CDR3 protein: CATWTVAGTAFF; CDR3 DNA: TGTGCCACCTGGACAGTCGCTGGGACCGCTTTCTTT; V gene: TRBV27; D gene: -; J gene: TRBJ1-1; clone size: -
CDR3 protein: CASSLGLAEETQYF; CDR3 DNA: TGTGCCAGCAGCCTCGGACTAGCCGAGGAGACCCAGTACTTC; V gene: TRBV9; D gene: TRBD2; J gene: TRBJ2-5; clone size: -
CDR3 protein: CASSPEGQGDQPQHF; CDR3 DNA: TGTGCCAGCTCACCCGAGGGGCAGGGGGATCAGCCCCAGCATTTT; V gene: TRBV18; D gene: TRBD1; J gene: TRBJ1-5; clone size: -
CDR3 protein: CASPPPTPLMNTEAFF; CDR3 DNA: TGTGCCAGTCCCCCCCCGACACCTCTCATGAACACTGAAGCTTTCTTT; V gene: TRBV19; D gene: -; J gene: TRBJ1-1; clone size: -
CDR3 protein: CASSVVSRGPASTDTQYF; CDR3 DNA: TGTGCCAGCAGCGTAGTCTCAAGGGGCCCCGCTAGCACAGATACGCAGTATTTT; V gene: TRBV9; D gene: -; J gene: TRBJ2-3; clone size: -
CDR3 protein: CASTLILSGRQDNEQFF; CDR3 DNA: TGTGCCAGCACCCTAATACTTAGCGGGAGGCAAGACAATGAGCAGTTCTTC; V gene: TRBV28; D gene: TRBD2; J gene: TRBJ2-1; clone size: -
CDR3 protein: CASSYGAGKEKLFF; CDR3 DNA: TGTGCCAGCAGTTATGGGGCAGGGAAGGAAAAACTGTTTTTT; V gene: TRBV6-6; D gene: -; J gene: TRBJ1-4; clone size: -
CDR3 protein: CASSSRQSGNTIYF; CDR3 DNA: TGTGCCAGCAGCTCCCGACAGTCTGGAAACACCATATATTTT; V gene: TRBV5-4; D gene: -; J gene: TRBJ1-3; clone size: -
CDR3 protein: CASAMAGGNQPQHF; CDR3 DNA: TGTGCCAGCGCCATGGCGGGGGGCAATCAGCCCCAGCATTTT; V gene: TRBV27; D gene: -; J gene: TRBJ1-5; clone size: -
CDR3 protein: CASTFSGGTYNEQFF; CDR3 DNA: TGTGCCAGCACCTTTAGCGGGGGAACATACAATGAGCAGTTCTTC; V gene: TRBV6-5; D gene: TRBD2; J gene: TRBJ2-1; clone size: -
CDR3 protein: CASSLVRLGLASYNEQFF; CDR3 DNA: TGTGCCAGCAGCTTGGTGCGGCTCGGACTAGCGTCTTACAATGAGCAGTTCTTC; V gene: TRBV5-6; D gene: TRBD2; J gene: TRBJ2-1; clone size: -
CDR3 protein: CASSRKLRDYTGNQPQHF; CDR3 DNA: TGTGCCAGCAGTCGAAAACTCCGGGACTACACGGGCAATCAGCCCCAGCATTTT; V gene: TRBV28; D gene: -; J gene: TRBJ1-5; clone size: -
CDR3 protein: CASSPAGAGYGYTF; CDR3 DNA: TGTGCCAGCAGCCCGGCGGGCGCGGGGTATGGCTACACCTTC; V gene: TRBV7-3; D gene: -; J gene: TRBJ1-2; clone size: -
CDR3 protein: CASSFGTSNQPQHF; CDR3 DNA: TGTGCCAGCAGCTTCGGGACAAGCAATCAGCCCCAGCATTTT; V gene: TRBV7-2; D gene: -; J gene: TRBJ1-5; clone size: -
CDR3 protein: CASSLGGQGFDQPQHF; CDR3 DNA: TGTGCCAGCAGCTTAGGGGGGCAGGGATTTGATCAGCCCCAGCATTTT; V gene: TRBV7-4; D gene: -; J gene: TRBJ1-5; clone size: -
CDR3 protein: CASSRQPGLASEQYF; CDR3 DNA: TGTGCCAGTAGTAGACAGCCGGGACTAGCCTCCGAGCAGTACTTC; V gene: TRBV19; D gene: TRBD2; J gene: TRBJ2-7; clone size: -
CDR3 protein: CASSSGTSGGREQFF; CDR3 DNA: TGTGCCAGCAGTTCCGGGACTAGCGGGGGCAGAGAGCAGTTCTTC; V gene: TRBV2; D gene: TRBD2; J gene: TRBJ2-1; clone size: -
CDR3 protein: CSGGQGEGPQYF; CDR3 DNA: TGCAGCGGAGGACAGGGTGAGGGCCCGCAGTATTTT; V gene: TRBV29-1; D gene: TRBD1; J gene: TRBJ2-3; clone size: -
CDR3 protein: CASSAGTRTSYEQYF; CDR3 DNA: TGTGCCAGCAGCGCCGGGACTAGAACCTCCTACGAGCAGTACTTC; V gene: TRBV2; D gene: TRBD2; J gene: TRBJ2-7; clone size: -
CDR3 protein: CASSDSGSPLYGYTF; CDR3 DNA: TGTGCCAGCAGCGACTCCGGGAGCCCACTCTATGGCTACACCTTC; V gene: TRBV5-4; D gene: -; J gene: TRBJ1-2; clone size: -
CDR3 protein: CASSYQLAGEWKTQYF; CDR3 DNA: TGTGCCAGCAGTTATCAACTAGCGGGGGAATGGAAGACCCAGTACTTC; V gene: TRBV6-5; D gene: TRBD2; J gene: TRBJ2-5; clone size: -
CDR3 protein: CASSPGGANTGELFF; CDR3 DNA: TGTGCCAGCAGCCCCGGAGGAGCGAACACCGGGGAGCTGTTTTTT; V gene: TRBV5-4; D gene: -; J gene: TRBJ2-2; clone size: -
CDR3 protein: CASSSGLAEGDEQFF; CDR3 DNA: TGCGCCAGCAGCTCCGGACTAGCGGAGGGGGATGAGCAGTTCTTC; V gene: TRBV5-1; D gene: TRBD2; J gene: TRBJ2-1; clone size: once
CDR3 protein: CASSLASGKLNEQFF; CDR3 DNA: TGTGCCAGCAGTTTAGCTAGCGGGAAATTAAATGAGCAGTTCTTC; V gene: TRBV28; D gene: TRBD2; J gene: TRBJ2-1; clone size: -
CDR3 protein: CATSVQGSHQPQHF; CDR3 DNA: TGTGCCACCAGCGTACAGGGATCTCATCAGCCCCAGCATTTT; V gene: TRBV15; D gene: -; J gene: TRBJ1-5; clone size: -
CDR3 protein: CAWQWGGNTIYF; CDR3 DNA: TGTGCCTGGCAGTGGGGCGGAAACACCATATATTTT; V gene: TRBV30; D gene: -; J gene: TRBJ1-3; clone size: -
CDR3 protein: CASSSIPRAGTGVSGGYTF; CDR3 DNA: TGTGCCAGCAGCTCAATACCCCGAGCCGGGACAGGGGTGAGTGGTGGCTACACCTTC; V gene: TRBV7-8; D gene: TRBD1; J gene: TRBJ1-2; clone size: -
CDR3 protein: CASSQSGQGGRNTQYF; CDR3 DNA: TGTGCCAGCAGCCAATCCGGACAGGGTGGAAGAAATACCCAGTACTTC; V gene: TRBV16; D gene: TRBD1; J gene: TRBJ2-5; clone size: -
CDR3 protein: CASSLEYRMTGSGNTIYF; CDR3 DNA: TGTGCCAGCAGCTTAGAATATAGGATGACAGGGTCTGGAAACACCATATATTTT; V gene: TRBV7-6; D gene: TRBD1; J gene: TRBJ1-3; clone size: -
CDR3 protein: CASRLAKANEQFF; CDR3 DNA: TGTGCCAGCCGGTTAGCGAAGGCCAATGAGCAGTTCTTC; V gene: TRBV28; D gene: -; J gene: TRBJ2-1; clone size: -
CDR3 protein: CASSGETGGEGYTF; CDR3 DNA: TGTGCCAGCAGTGGGGAGACAGGGGGTGAAGGCTACACCTTC; V gene: TRBV2; D gene: TRBD1; J gene: TRBJ1-2; clone size: -
CDR3 protein: CASSLWGGTNEKLFF; CDR3 DNA: TGTGCCAGCAGTTTATGGGGGGGGACTAATGAAAAACTGTTTTTT; V gene: TRBV28; D gene: -; J gene: TRBJ1-4; clone size: -
CDR3 protein: CASSLRIAGDTQYF; CDR3 DNA: TGTGCCAGCAGTTTACGAATAGCGGGAGATACGCAGTATTTT; V gene: TRBV27; D gene: TRBD2; J gene: TRBJ2-3; clone size: -
CDR3 protein: CASRADRTNEKLFF; CDR3 DNA: TGTGCCAGCAGGGCGGACAGGACTAATGAAAAACTGTTTTTT; V gene: TRBV6-1; D gene: TRBD1; J gene: TRBJ1-4; clone size: once
CDR3 protein: CASSHVWREGSGELFF; CDR3 DNA: TGTGCCAGTAGTCATGTTTGGCGGGAGGGCAGCGGGGAGCTGTTTTTT; V gene: TRBV19; D gene: TRBD2; J gene: TRBJ2-2; clone size: -
CDR3 protein: CASSPLPGGNTEAFF; CDR3 DNA: TGTGCCAGTAGTCCTCTCCCCGGGGGGAACACTGAAGCTTTCTTT; V gene: TRBV19; D gene: -; J gene: TRBJ1-1; clone size: -
CDR3 protein: CASSFSNRDSPLHF; CDR3 DNA: TGCGCCAGCAGCTTCAGCAATCGGGATTCACCCCTCCATTTT; V gene: TRBV5-1; D gene: -; J gene: TRBJ1-6; clone size: -
CDR3 protein: CASSDSRGLYEQYF; CDR3 DNA: TGTGCCAGCAGTGATTCCAGGGGGCTTTACGAGCAGTACTTC; V gene: TRBV2; D gene: TRBD1; J gene: TRBJ2-7; clone size: -
CDR3 protein: CASMGLAGGPTDTQYF; CDR3 DNA: TGCGCCAGCATGGGGCTAGCGGGAGGGCCCACAGATACGCAGTATTTT; V gene: TRBV4-1; D gene: TRBD2; J gene: TRBJ2-3; clone size: -
CDR3 protein: CASSETPIPGTEAFF; CDR3 DNA: TGTGCCAGCAGTGAAACCCCCATCCCGGGTACTGAAGCTTTCTTT; V gene: TRBV2; D gene: -; J gene: TRBJ1-1; clone size: few
CDR3 protein: CASRTGGDVLTF; CDR3 DNA: TGTGCCAGCAGGACAGGGGGTGACGTCCTGACTTTC; V gene: TRBV6-6; D gene: TRBD1; J gene: TRBJ2-6; clone size: -
CDR3 protein: CSATGTSVGEQFF; CDR3 DNA: TGCAGCGCAACCGGGACTAGCGTCGGTGAGCAGTTCTTC; V gene: TRBV29-1; D gene: TRBD2; J gene: TRBJ2-1; clone size: -